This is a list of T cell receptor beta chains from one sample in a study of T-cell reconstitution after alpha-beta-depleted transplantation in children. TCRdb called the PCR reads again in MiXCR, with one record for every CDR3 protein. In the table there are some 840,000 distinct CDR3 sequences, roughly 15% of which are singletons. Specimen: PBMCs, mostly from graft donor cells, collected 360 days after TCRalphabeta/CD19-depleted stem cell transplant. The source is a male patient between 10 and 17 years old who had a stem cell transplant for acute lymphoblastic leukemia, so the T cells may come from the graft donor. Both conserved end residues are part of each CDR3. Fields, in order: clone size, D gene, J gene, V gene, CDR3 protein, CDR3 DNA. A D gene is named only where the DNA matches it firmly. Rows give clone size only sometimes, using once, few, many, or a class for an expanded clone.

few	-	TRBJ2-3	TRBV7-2	CASSLDPTSTDTQYF	TGTGCCAGCAGCTTAGATCCGACTAGCACAGATACGCAGTATTTT
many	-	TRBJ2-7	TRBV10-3	CAIGRNSYEQYF	TGTGCCATCGGGAGGAACTCCTACGAGCAGTACTTC
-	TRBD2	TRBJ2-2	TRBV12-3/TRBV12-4	CASSLARTAGPTGELFF	TGTGCCAGCAGTTTAGCGCGAACAGCGGGGCCCACCGGGGAGCTGTTTTTT
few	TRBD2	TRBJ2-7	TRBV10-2	CASRAGGSEQYF	TGCGCCAGCAGGGCGGGAGGGAGCGAGCAGTACTTC
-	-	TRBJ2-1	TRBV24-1	CATSLGDEQFF	TGTGCCACCAGTTTGGGGGATGAGCAGTTCTTC
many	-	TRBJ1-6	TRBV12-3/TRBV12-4	CASSFYGAQISPLHF	TGTGCCAGCAGTTTTTATGGAGCACAGATATCTCCCCTCCACTTT
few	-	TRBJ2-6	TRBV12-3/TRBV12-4	CASSFYTSGANVLTF	TGTGCCAGCAGTTTTTATACCTCTGGGGCCAACGTCCTGACTTTC
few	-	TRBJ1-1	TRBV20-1	CSARIGGGTEAFF	TGCAGTGCTAGAATTGGGGGTGGCACTGAAGCTTTCTTT
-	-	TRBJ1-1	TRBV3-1	CASCLRGTEAFF	TGTGCCAGCTGTTTGCGGGGAACTGAAGCTTTCTTT
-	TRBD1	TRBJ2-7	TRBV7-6	CASSLRTGAYEQYF	TGTGCCAGCAGCCTTAGGACAGGGGCCTACGAGCAGTACTTC
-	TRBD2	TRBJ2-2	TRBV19	CASSEAGGLVWYTGELFF	TGTGCCAGTAGTGAAGCGGGAGGGTTGGTGTGGTACACCGGGGAGCTGTTTTTT
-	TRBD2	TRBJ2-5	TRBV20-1	CSARLAGVRETQYF	TGCAGTGCTAGACTAGCGGGAGTTAGAGAGACCCAGTACTTC
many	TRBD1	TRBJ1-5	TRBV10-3	CAISRTGGDQPQHF	TGTGCCATCAGTCGGACAGGGGGAGATCAGCCCCAGCATTTT
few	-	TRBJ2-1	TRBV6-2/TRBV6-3	CASSALGVPQFF	TGTGCCAGCAGTGCCCTAGGGGTTCCTCAGTTCTTC
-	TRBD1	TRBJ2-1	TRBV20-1	CSAQGTGGYNEQFF	TGCAGTGCCCAAGGGACAGGGGGCTACAATGAGCAGTTCTTC
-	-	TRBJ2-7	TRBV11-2	CASSLDRRARYAIAYEQYF	TGTGCCAGCAGCTTAGATCGGCGGGCTCGCTACGCTATTGCCTACGAGCAGTACTTC
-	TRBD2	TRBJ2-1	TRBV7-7	CASSLGWGLAGYNEQFF	TGTGCCAGCAGCTTAGGGTGGGGACTAGCGGGCTACAATGAGCAGTTCTTC
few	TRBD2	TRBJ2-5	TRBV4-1	CASSHPLAGGKETQYF	TGCGCCAGCAGCCACCCCTTAGCGGGGGGAAAAGAGACCCAGTACTTC
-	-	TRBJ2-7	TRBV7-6	CASSSQQGTYEQYF	TGTGCCAGCAGCTCCCAACAGGGAACCTACGAGCAGTACTTC
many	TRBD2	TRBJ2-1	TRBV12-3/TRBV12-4	CASSPASGSYNEQFF	TGTGCCAGCAGTCCGGCTAGCGGCTCCTACAATGAGCAGTTCTTC
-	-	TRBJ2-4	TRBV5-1	CASSWWTDSQAKNIQYF	TGCGCCAGCAGCTGGTGGACAGATTCCCAGGCCAAAAACATTCAGTACTTC
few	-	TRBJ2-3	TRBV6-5	CASSRRGGGRTDTQYF	TGTGCCAGCAGTAGACGAGGGGGAGGGAGGACAGATACGCAGTATTTT
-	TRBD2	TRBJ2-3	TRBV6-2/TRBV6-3	CASRFRTSGSVTDTQYF	TGTGCCAGCAGATTCCGGACTAGCGGGAGCGTGACAGATACGCAGTATTTT
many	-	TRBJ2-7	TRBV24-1	CATSDLLGDEQYF	TGTGCCACCAGTGATTTGCTCGGGGACGAGCAGTACTTC
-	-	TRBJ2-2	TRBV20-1	CSARDLGSATGELFF	TGCAGTGCTAGAGATCTCGGGAGTGCCACCGGGGAGCTGTTTTTT
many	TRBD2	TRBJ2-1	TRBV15	CATSREGAGGPSYNEQFF	TGTGCCACCAGCAGAGAGGGAGCGGGAGGGCCCTCCTACAATGAGCAGTTCTTC
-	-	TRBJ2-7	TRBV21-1	CASSKVAVNHEQYF	TGTGCCAGCAGCAAAGTCGCCGTTAACCACGAGCAGTACTTC
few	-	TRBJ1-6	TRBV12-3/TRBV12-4	CASSDTGTSDSPLHF	TGTGCCAGCAGTGACACCGGGACGTCTGATTCACCCCTCCACTTT
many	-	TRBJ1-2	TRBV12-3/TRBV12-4	CASRDEGGNYGYTF	TGTGCCAGCAGAGACGAAGGGGGTAACTATGGCTACACCTTC
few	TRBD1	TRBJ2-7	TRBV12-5	CASGLRLGTGAYEQYF	TGTGCTAGTGGTTTGCGGCTCGGGACAGGAGCCTACGAGCAGTACTTC
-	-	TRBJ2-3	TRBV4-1	CASSQESQFTDTQYF	TGCGCCAGCAGCCAAGAATCCCAATTCACAGATACGCAGTATTTT
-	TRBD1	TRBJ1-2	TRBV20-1	CSARTIRRDRGGYTF	TGCAGTGCTAGAACCATCCGGAGGGACAGAGGTGGCTACACCTTC
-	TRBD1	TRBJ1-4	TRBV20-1	CSAKWTGEKLFF	TGCAGTGCTAAGTGGACAGGGGAAAAACTGTTTTTT
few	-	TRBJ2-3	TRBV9	CASSVGTWGADTQYF	TGTGCCAGCAGCGTAGGGACCTGGGGAGCAGATACGCAGTATTTT
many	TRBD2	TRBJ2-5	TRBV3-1	CASSQRTGGETQYF	TGTGCCAGCAGCCAAAGGACGGGAGGAGAGACCCAGTACTTC